A single sample is the source of the 28 T cell receptor beta chains below, sequenced in a study of Ad26.COV2.S vaccination and SARS-CoV-2 variants. Treatment of the sample: roughly 18 received Ad26.COV2.S at low or high dose, single or two shots; about 5 received placebo; per-sample allocation not given. Sampling took place 63 days after the first vaccine or placebo injection. Assay: immunoSEQ multiplex PCR; the TCRdb copy retains only in-frame clones and omits some. The sample carries approximately 300,000 clones, roughly 80% recorded once. The material was peripheral blood, obtained in a trial of Ad26.COV2.S vaccine versus placebo. The receptor source for this set is a person between 18 and 65 years old who received the Ad26.COV2.S COVID-19 vaccine or a placebo.

In this sample, this clone turned up once. J is TRBJ1-3 and V is TRBV18, with a possible D match to TRBD1 (6 bases). V was cut by 0 bases and J by 0 bases, with 12 bases left in between. In germline, CDR1 is KGHSH, CDR2 LQKENI. This CDR3 spans 17 amino acids. The CDR3: CASSPPGAILSGNTIYF. In DNA, the CDR3 is TGTGCCAGCTCACCACCGGGGGCCATTCTCTCTGGAAACACCATATATTTT.

In this sample, this clone turned up once. The V and J genes are TRBV5-1 and TRBJ1-1; no reliable D call. The CDR3 runs to 16 residues. V lost 3 bases and J 3 bases, leaving 18 bases between the germline ends. Germline CDR1 and CDR2: SGHRS and YFSETQ. CDR3 bases: TGCGCCAGCAGCTGGAGAAAGGGAGGCGGGGACACTGAAGCTTTCTTT. It is translated as CASSWRKGGGDTEAFF.

The rearrangement joins TRBV19 to TRBJ2-1; D possibly corresponds to TRBD2 (7 bases). V was cut by 6 bases and J by 4 bases, with 16 bases left in between. This CDR3 has 15 residues. Germline CDR1 reads LNHDA; CDR2 reads SQIVND (reference sequence). The CDR3 loop is CASRGDGGPYNEQFF. Written as DNA, the CDR3 is TGTGCCAGTAGGGGTGACGGGGGGCCTTACAATGAGCAGTTCTTC.

The chain recombines TRBV5-8 with TRBJ1-5; a weak D match, TRBD1 (5 bases). Germline V lookup: CDR1 SGHTS, CDR2 YDEGEE. V dropped 2 bases and J dropped 2 bases, with 14 bases sitting between them. The CDR3 is 16 amino acids. CDR3 in amino acids: CASSLLRGRGNQPQHF. Here the CDR3 DNA reads TGTGCCAGCAGCTTACTACGGGGACGGGGCAATCAGCCCCAGCATTTT.

The chain couples TRBV28 to TRBJ1-1, with a tentative D call TRBD1 (5 bases). The V and J ends lost 1 base and 2 bases respectively, with 17 bases between them. This CDR3 spans 17 amino acids. Germline CDR1 is MDHEN and CDR2 is SYDVKM. CDR3 protein: CASSLFGHLRGNTEAFF. CDR3 sequence (DNA): TGTGCCAGCAGTTTATTTGGGCATCTTAGGGGCAACACTGAAGCTTTCTTT.

This sequence joins TRBV9 and TRBJ2-7, with D perhaps TRBD2 (6 bases). Germline CDR1 and CDR2: SGDLS and YYNGEE. Trimming took off 1 base at V and 0 bases at J, with 14 bases between the two ends. This CDR3 comprises 16 residues. CDR3: CASSVSGGEVSYEQYF. The CDR3 coding sequence is TGTGCCAGCAGCGTAAGTGGTGGGGAGGTCTCCTACGAGCAGTACTTC.

The genes are TRBV4-1 and TRBJ1-5; D is ambiguous. This CDR3 region has 15 residues. Between the trimmed V and J ends, which lost 1 base and 4 bases, there was a span of 11 bases. Germline V gives CDR1 MGHRA, CDR2 YSYEKL. CDR3 amino acids: CASSQGEAGNQPQHF. The CDR3 DNA sequence: TGCGCCAGCAGCCAAGGCGAGGCCGGGAATCAGCCCCAGCATTTT.

The rearrangement uses TRBV4-2 and TRBJ2-5, with D tentatively TRBD1 (6 bases). Germline CDR1 reads LGHNA; CDR2 reads YNFKEQ. Between the trimmed V and J ends, which lost 1 base and 4 bases, there was a span of 10 bases. The CDR3 runs 14 residues. The CDR3 nucleotides are TGTGCCAGCAGCCAAGGGGACACGGGAGAGACCCAGTACTTC. Its protein is CASSQGDTGETQYF.

The chain combines TRBV6-5 with TRBJ1-1, with D possibly being TRBD1 (6 bases). V was cut by 7 bases and J by 4 bases, with 16 bases left in between. The CDR3 totals 14 residues. Germline assignment: CDR1 MNHEY and CDR2 SVGAGI. The CDR3 region is CASTRGQGSTEAFF. CDR3 bases: TGTGCCAGCACCCGAGGTCAGGGGTCCACTGAAGCTTTCTTT.

The CDR3 loop is CATSRVAGNTIYF. The CDR3 DNA follows: TGTGCCACCAGCAGAGTAGCGGGAAACACCATATATTTT. The chain links TRBV15 to TRBJ1-3; D gene ambiguous. V was clipped by 1 base and J by 4 bases, with 5 bases between them. The CDR3 is made up of 13 amino acids. Looked up from germline, CDR1 is LNHNV and CDR2 is YYDKDF (reference sequence).

This clone has only one observation. The chain couples TRBV6-6 to TRBJ1-5; tentatively, D is TRBD1 (5 bases). In germline, CDR1 is MNHNY, CDR2 SVGAGI (reference sequence). Trimming left V 2 bases short and J 1 base short, with 12 bases between. The CDR3 consists of 16 residues. CDR3: CASSYGGSESNQPQHF. The CDR3 DNA reads TGTGCCAGCAGTTACGGGGGATCAGAGAGCAATCAGCCCCAGCATTTT.

The chain combines TRBV21-1 with TRBJ1-2; no check of the table's D call, TRBD1, against the DNA was made. TRBV21-1 is described as a pseudogene. CDR3 length: 15 amino acids. In DNA, the CDR3 is TGTGCCAGCAGCAAAGGAAAAGGGGTACACTATGGCTACACCTTC. It is translated as CASSKGKGVHYGYTF.

J is TRBJ1-1 and V is TRBV6-5; no clear D gene. Germline values: CDR1 MNHEY, CDR2 SVGAGI. There are 15 residues in the CDR3. The V end lost 5 bases, the J end lost 1 base, and 14 bases lay between the germline ends. The CDR3 DNA sequence: TGTGCCAGCAGTCCGCATTCCGGGAGGAACACTGAAGCTTTCTTT. Translation gives CASSPHSGRNTEAFF.

V gene TRBV27 combines with J gene TRBJ2-1, with D hard to call. V was clipped by 5 bases and J by 2 bases, with 25 bases between them. Germline assignment: CDR1 MNHEY and CDR2 SMNVEV (reference sequence). The CDR3 is 19 amino acids. The CDR3 loop reads CASSPPPGSAKPAYNEQFF. DNA of the CDR3: TGTGCCAGCAGTCCCCCTCCGGGCAGCGCCAAACCCGCCTACAATGAGCAGTTCTTC.

This chain links TRBV7-9 with TRBJ1-5; D is unclear. The CDR3 loop spans 14 amino acids. Trimming removed 2 bases at V and 2 bases at J, with 7 bases between. The V gene's germline CDR1 is SEHNR and CDR2 FQNEAQ (reference sequence). CDR3 region: CASSLSGGNQPQHF. The CDR3 nucleotides are TGTGCCAGCAGCTTAAGCGGGGGCAATCAGCCCCAGCATTTT. Full variable domain (remainder filled in from reference TRBV7-9 and TRBJ1-5): DTGVSQNPRHKITKRGQNVTFRCDPISEHNRLYWYRQTLGQGPEFLTYFQNEAQLEKSRLLSDRFSAERPKGSFSTLEIQRTEQGDSAMYLCASSLSGGNQPQHFGDGTRLSIL.

V gene TRBV5-1 combines with J gene TRBJ2-7, with D perhaps given as TRBD1 or TRBD2 (5 bases each). Germline loops: CDR1 SGHRS, CDR2 YFSETQ. The CDR3 contains 14 residues. V was cut by 0 bases and J by 3 bases, with 10 bases left in between. The CDR3: CASSLAPGRYEQYF. The CDR3 DNA follows: TGCGCCAGCAGCTTGGCTCCGGGACGCTACGAGCAGTACTTC.

This clone was picked up one time. J is TRBJ2-3 and V is TRBV9; D not resolved. The CDR3 is 17 amino acids. CDR1 SGDLS and CDR2 YYNGEE come from the germline V gene. Trimming stripped 0 bases from V and 2 bases from J, with 16 bases between. The CDR3 protein is CASSVANPEANTDTQYF. The CDR3 nucleotides read TGTGCCAGCAGCGTAGCTAACCCTGAGGCCAACACAGATACGCAGTATTTT.

The CDR3 is CASSPPGVQETQYF. The CDR3 nucleotides are TGTGCCAGCAGCCCCCCTGGGGTCCAAGAGACCCAGTACTTC. The chain carries TRBV11-1 and TRBJ2-5; no definite D call. V was trimmed by 5 bases and J by 1 base, leaving 11 bases between them. CDR1 is SGHAT and CDR2 is FQDESV in the germline V gene (reference sequence). The CDR3 is made up of 14 amino acids. Complete variable domain (other parts from reference TRBV11-1 and TRBJ2-5): EAEVAQSPRYKITEKSQAVAFWCDPISGHATLYWYRQILGQGPELLVQFQDESVVDDSQLPKDRFSAERLKGVDSTLKIQPAELGDSAMYLCASSPPGVQETQYFGPGTRLLVL.

This clone has more than one count but fewer than ten. The chain couples TRBV2 to TRBJ2-5; D may be TRBD2 (6 bases). Germline assignment: CDR1 SNHLY and CDR2 FYNNEI. The CDR3 length is 17 residues. Trimming took off 2 bases at V and 7 bases at J, with 23 bases between the two ends. CDR3: CASSERTTGSKGWTQYF. The CDR3 coding sequence is TGTGCCAGCAGTGAAAGGACTACCGGCAGCAAGGGGTGGACCCAGTACTTC.

This rearrangement joins TRBV7-7 to TRBJ2-2; the match to TRBD2 covers 11 bases. This CDR3 comprises 16 residues. V lost 5 bases to trimming and J lost 5 bases; unmatched junction nucleotides: 7. Germline CDR1 is SSHAT and CDR2 is FNYEAQ (reference sequence). CDR3 DNA: TGTGCCAGCAGCCAGCCGGGACTAGCGGATACCGGGGAGCTGTTTTTT. Encoded protein: CASSQPGLADTGELFF.

This clone was counted many times. The CDR3 DNA sequence: TGTGCCAGCAGTGAACGAACGGGGGGGCGAACAGATACGCAGTATTTT. Encoded protein: CASSERTGGRTDTQYF. This sequence joins TRBV6-1 and TRBJ2-3; 8 nucleotides line up with TRBD2. V gave up 2 bases and J gave up 3 bases; unmatched junction bases: 7. CDR1 is MNHNS, CDR2 SASEGT, per germline. This CDR3 has 16 residues.

V is TRBV4-1 and J is TRBJ1-4, with D perhaps TRBD1 (5 bases). V was cut by 3 bases and J by 10 bases, with 9 bases left in between. This CDR3 region has 12 residues. Germline CDR1 and CDR2: MGHRA and YSYEKL. The DNA for the CDR3 is TGCGCCAGCAGCCAGGGGGAGAGAAAACTGTTTTTT. Translating it yields CASSQGERKLFF.

The chain joins TRBV5-1 to TRBJ2-3; 10 bases match TRBD1. Germline assignment: CDR1 SGHRS and CDR2 YFSETQ. After removal of 2 bases from V and 0 bases from J, the junction contained 9 bases not matched to a gene. The CDR3 loop spans 18 amino acids. The CDR3 DNA sequence: TGCGCCAGCAGCTTAGTGGACAGGGGGTACCTTAGCACAGATACGCAGTATTTT. Residues: CASSLVDRGYLSTDTQYF.

The count of this clone is one. V is TRBV11-2 and J is TRBJ2-3, with D possibly TRBD2 on 7 matching bases. Germline V gives CDR1 SGHAT, CDR2 FQNNGV. The CDR3 extends over 16 amino acids. With 5 bases removed from V and 5 bases from J, the gap between germline ends came to 20 bases. The CDR3 DNA follows: TGTGCCAGCAGCCCCGGACTAGGGGGGTATCAAGATACGCAGTATTTT. It yields the protein CASSPGLGGYQDTQYF.

In DNA, the CDR3 is TGTGCCAGCAGTTTATCCCTTGGGGGGGTAAGGGCCTACGAGCAGTACTTC. Encoded protein: CASSLSLGGVRAYEQYF. The rearrangement joins TRBV28 to TRBJ2-7; TRBD2 aligns across 7 bases. V trimming: 1 base; J trimming: 2 bases; junction bases outside the gene matches: 11. Germline loops: CDR1 MDHEN, CDR2 SYDVKM. The CDR3 is 17 residues long.

This sequence joins TRBV7-9 and TRBJ2-7; 8 nucleotides line up with TRBD1. Germline assignment: CDR1 SEHNR and CDR2 FQNEAQ (reference sequence). This CDR3 comprises 17 residues. V lost 4 bases to trimming and J lost 2 bases; unmatched junction nucleotides: 13. CDR3 loop: CASSSQLNSGQAYEQYF. The CDR3 DNA is TGTGCCAGCAGCTCCCAACTTAATTCGGGACAGGCCTACGAGCAGTACTTC.

The chain combines TRBV30 with TRBJ2-2; no reliable D call. Trimming shortened V by 1 base and J by 5 bases, and 14 bases separated the two germline ends. The CDR3 spans 15 residues. The germline V gene has CDR1 GTSNPN and CDR2 SVGIG (reference sequence). This CDR3 is CAWSDLTWGTGELFF. CDR3 in DNA: TGTGCCTGGAGTGATCTGACCTGGGGTACCGGGGAGCTGTTTTTT. The entire variable domain, with the rest obtained from reference TRBV30 and TRBJ2-2, is as follows: SQTIHQWPATLVQPVGSPLSLECTVEGTSNPNLYWYRQAAGRGLQLLFYSVGIGQISSEVPQNLSASRPQDRQFILSSKKLLLSDSGFYLCAWSDLTWGTGELFFGEGSRLTVL.

This chain's CDR3 is CASSPGQALSYEQYF. The CDR3 bases are TGTGCCAGCAGCCCCGGACAGGCCCTCTCCTACGAGCAGTACTTC. This rearrangement joins TRBV7-9 to TRBJ2-7; TRBD1 aligns across 7 bases. V was clipped by 5 bases and J by 0 bases; unmatched bases: 7. Germline CDR1 SEHNR, CDR2 FQNEAQ (reference sequence). The CDR3 has 15 amino acids.